A single TCR beta chain is shown here with its context. Its antigen has not been determined. No base-level quality is on record; no much larger clone is a single base apart. TCR beta CDR3 regions were amplified from genomic DNA with the immunoSEQ assay, a bias-controlled multiplex PCR using V- and J-specific primers. In a second PCR step, the CDR3 amplicons were tagged with a proprietary barcode plus Illumina adapter sequences. CDR3 libraries were sequenced on an Illumina MiSeq instrument. In the original analysis: Export and quality control were performed with immunoSEQ Analyzer 3.0, and downstream analyses were performed with R Bioconductor and Immunarch. Repertoire metrics were calculated using only productive rearrangements within the normalized downsampled data set. In the normalized cohort, a clonotype counted as pathologically expanded if the clonotype was larger than 5 templates. The Inverse Simpson Index served as the measure of repertoire diversity. To capture all clonotypes, CMV-specificity analyses were performed on the non-normalized data set. In TCRdb, the immuneACCESS table is reduced to in-frame sequences with V and J assigned. These tables do not hold every clone; where another copy was compared, an unresolved V gene accounts for under half, and the others remain unexplained. From that table come the V and J calls and clone size; the DNA was used to work out D and trimming. This sample gives under 11,000 clones in total; 92% of them show up just once. The ten largest clones add up to approximately 13% of the sample.

These data belong to a study of T cell clonotyping in hematopoietic cell transplantation (dated by TCRdb to about 2021). About the investigation overall: Recipient samples taken before transplant were collected after cytoreduction. A total of more than 110 blood samples were gathered in the study from roughly 37 consecutive transplant recipients along with their related donors. Recruitment of patients ran from 2015 to early 2017, and follow-up continued until September 2020 or until death. General findings and caveats noted by the study authors: Inverse Simpson Index values from donors and from recipients before transplant predicted broader TCR repertoire diversity after transplant. Overlap with donor repertoires was found for only a small fraction of recipient repertoires, with over 95% found to appear de novo at the given depth. Sample size was limited, and cells were not sorted, so CD4 and CD8 repertoire contributions could not be separated. After transplant, TCR diversity in recipients dropped, and pathologically expanded clonotypes increased progressively from day 30 to day 180.

The sample's time point, from its label and the paper: recipient sample about 28 days before transplant, after cytoreduction. Blood samples were obtained from recipients approximately 28 days before transplant and at days 30, 100 and 180 after transplant. Using Nuclei Lysis Solution, genomic DNA was extracted from unfractionated peripheral blood mononuclear cells that were either fresh or cryopreserved. This sample comprised peripheral blood mononuclear cells, obtained before stem cell transplant. This TCR derives from a middle-aged woman with acute myeloid leukemia. Some clones in this sample may be carry-over from other donors' samples.

DNA sequence: TGTGCCAGCAGCGTAGACCAGATTAATCAGCCCCAGCATTTT. It codes for CASSVDQINQPQHF. The rearranged chain carries TRBV9 and TRBJ1-5, with no reliable assignment of the D segment. CDR1 and CDR2 are drawn from the germline V gene: SGDLS, YYNGEE. Taken from cysteine to phenylalanine, the CDR3 has 14 residues. The sequence is cut down to CDR3 DNA, 42 bases in frame from base 1. Trimming costs V 0 bases and J 4 bases, and their ends lie 8 bases apart.